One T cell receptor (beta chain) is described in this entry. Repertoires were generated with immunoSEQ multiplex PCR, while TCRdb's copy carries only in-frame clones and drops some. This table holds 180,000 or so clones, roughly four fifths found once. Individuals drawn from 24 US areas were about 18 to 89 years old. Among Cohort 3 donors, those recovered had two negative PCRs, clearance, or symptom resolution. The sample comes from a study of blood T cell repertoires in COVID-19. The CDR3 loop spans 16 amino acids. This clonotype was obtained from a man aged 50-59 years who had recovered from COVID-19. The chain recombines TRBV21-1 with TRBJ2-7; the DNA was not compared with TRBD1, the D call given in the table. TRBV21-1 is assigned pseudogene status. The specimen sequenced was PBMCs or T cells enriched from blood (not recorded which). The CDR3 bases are TGTGCCAGCAGCACCTCACACGATAACCACACCTACGAGCAGTACTTC. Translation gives CASSTSHDNHTYEQYF.